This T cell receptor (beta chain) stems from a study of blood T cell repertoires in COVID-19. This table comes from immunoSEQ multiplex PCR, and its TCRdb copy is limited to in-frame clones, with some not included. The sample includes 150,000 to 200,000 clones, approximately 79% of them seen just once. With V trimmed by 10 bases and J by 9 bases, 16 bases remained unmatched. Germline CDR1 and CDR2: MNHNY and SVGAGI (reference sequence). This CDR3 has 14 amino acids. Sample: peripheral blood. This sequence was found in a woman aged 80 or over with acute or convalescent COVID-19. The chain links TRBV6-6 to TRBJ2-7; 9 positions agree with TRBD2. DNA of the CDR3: TGTGCCACCGCTACCGGGACTAGCAACTTCGGGCAGTACTTC. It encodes CATATGTSNFGQYF.